These T cell receptor beta chains were read from a single sample in a study of blood T cell repertoires in COVID-19. The method was immunoSEQ multiplex PCR; TCRdb's version includes in-frame clones alone and lacks a portion of them. The repertoire has more than 25,000 clones, around 90% of them found once; the top ten carry over 5%. Sequencing was carried out using peripheral blood. These receptors originate from a man aged 55 to 70 with active COVID-19. Each CDR3 is given with its conserved first and last residue. The order of the fields is V gene, D gene, clone size, J gene, CDR3 protein, CDR3 DNA. The D gene is left open where the match is weak. Expanded clones are given a class, and other clones once, few, many or no size at all.

TRBV9	-	-	TRBJ1-2	CASSSPGAGVGYTF	TGTGCCAGCAGCTCACCAGGTGCAGGGGTCGGCTACACCTTC
TRBV29-1	-	-	TRBJ1-2	CSAEGGYPNYGYTF	TGCAGCGCCGAAGGGGGTTACCCTAACTATGGCTACACCTTC
TRBV5-1	TRBD1	once	TRBJ2-7	CASSSGTGGYEQYF	TGCGCCAGCAGTTCCGGGACAGGGGGCTACGAGCAGTACTTC
TRBV5-1	-	-	TRBJ2-1	CASSRSSGSYNEQFF	TGCGCCAGCAGCCGTTCTTCCGGCTCCTACAATGAGCAGTTCTTC
TRBV19	-	-	TRBJ2-1	CASAGYSSSYNEQFF	TGTGCCAGCGCGGGGTATTCAAGCTCCTACAATGAGCAGTTCTTC
TRBV18	-	-	TRBJ1-1	CASSPGQGEAFF	TGTGCCAGCTCACCAGGGCAGGGTGAAGCTTTCTTT
TRBV12-3/TRBV12-4	-	-	TRBJ2-1	CASSLDTYNEQFF	TGTGCCAGCAGTTTGGACACATACAATGAGCAGTTCTTC
TRBV12-3/TRBV12-4	-	-	TRBJ1-5	CASSLGGDQPQHF	TGTGCCAGCAGTTTAGGGGGGGATCAGCCCCAGCATTTT
TRBV5-1	TRBD2	-	TRBJ2-3	CASSLAQSGGTDTQYF	TGCGCCAGCAGCTTGGCCCAAAGCGGGGGCACAGATACGCAGTATTTT
TRBV6-5	-	-	TRBJ2-3	CASSYSPNQDTQYF	TGTGCCAGCAGTTATAGCCCTAATCAAGATACGCAGTATTTT
TRBV19	TRBD1	-	TRBJ2-1	CASSIGDRVSYNEQFF	TGTGCCAGTAGTATAGGGGACAGGGTCTCCTACAATGAGCAGTTCTTC
TRBV3-1/TRBV3-2	TRBD2	-	TRBJ2-3	CASSQTSGTSTDTQYF	TGTGCCAGCAGCCAGACTAGCGGGACAAGCACAGATACGCAATATTTT
TRBV15	-	few	TRBJ1-5	CATSRDPHSNQPQHF	TGTGCCACCAGCAGAGATCCCCATAGCAATCAGCCCCAGCATTTT
TRBV6-5	TRBD2	-	TRBJ2-7	CASRPRLAGYEQYF	TGTGCCAGCAGACCACGACTAGCGGGGTACGAGCAGTACTTC
TRBV11-3	-	few	TRBJ2-7	CASSPTLDWSYEQYF	TGTGCCAGCAGCCCAACATTGGACTGGTCCTACGAGCAGTACTTC
TRBV5-1	-	-	TRBJ1-3	CASSLQSSGNTIYF	TGCGCCAGCAGCTTACAGAGCTCTGGAAACACCATATATTTT
TRBV4-1	TRBD2	few	TRBJ2-1	CASKGTSGYREQFF	TGCGCCAGCAAGGGGACTAGCGGGTATCGTGAGCAGTTCTTC
TRBV7-2	-	-	TRBJ2-2	CASSSDGLNTGELFF	TGTGCCAGCAGCTCGGACGGACTGAACACCGGGGAGCTGTTTTTT
TRBV2	TRBD2	-	TRBJ2-5	CASSLAGGGQETQYF	TGTGCCAGCAGCTTAGCGGGGGGAGGACAAGAGACCCAGTACTTC
TRBV27	-	few	TRBJ2-7	CASRLQDRIYEQYF	TGTGCCAGCAGGCTACAGGACAGAATCTACGAGCAGTACTTC
TRBV6-1	TRBD1	-	TRBJ2-7	CASSPGTVYEQYF	TGTGCCAGCAGTCCCGGGACAGTCTACGAGCAGTACTTC
TRBV6-5	TRBD1	-	TRBJ1-1	CASSYLLTGERGEAFF	TGTGCCAGCAGTTACCTTCTGACAGGGGAGAGGGGTGAAGCTTTCTTT
TRBV6-1	TRBD1	-	TRBJ2-1	CASSELGQGLRNEQFF	TGTGCCAGCAGTGAACTGGGACAGGGTCTAAGGAATGAGCAGTTCTTC
TRBV9	-	few	TRBJ2-3	CASSVEGGALITDTQYF	TGTGCCAGCAGCGTAGAAGGGGGGGCCCTCATCACAGATACGCAGTATTTT
TRBV27	-	-	TRBJ1-5	CASRLEGGISNQPQHF	TGTGCCAGCAGGTTGGAAGGGGGTATTAGCAATCAGCCCCAGCATTTT
TRBV2	-	-	TRBJ2-3	CASSEGGERTDTQYF	TGTGCCAGCAGTGAAGGCGGGGAGCGCACAGATACGCAGTATTTT
TRBV3-1/TRBV3-2	-	few	TRBJ1-2	CASSQVSPVAFNYGYTF	TGTGCCAGCAGCCAAGTGTCTCCTGTGGCCTTTAACTATGGCTACACCTTC
TRBV6-6	-	-	TRBJ1-2	CASSPELRHRNYGYTF	TGTGCCAGCAGCCCCGAACTGAGACACCGCAACTATGGCTACACCTTC
TRBV14	-	once	TRBJ2-3	CASSRGAADTQYF	TGTGCCAGCAGCCGGGGAGCGGCAGATACGCAGTATTTT
TRBV4-2	TRBD2	-	TRBJ2-5	CASSQGGPGGETQYF	TGTGCCAGCAGCCAAGGGGGGCCGGGGGGGGAGACCCAGTACTTC
TRBV28	-	once	TRBJ2-1	CASSTTRTRTNEQFF	TGTGCCAGCAGCACAACTAGGACGCGCACCAATGAGCAGTTCTTC
TRBV2	-	-	TRBJ1-5	CASSVSRGRIYSNNQPQHF	TGTGCCAGCAGTGTTTCGCGGGGGCGAATATATAGTAACAATCAGCCCCAGCATTTT
TRBV7-9	TRBD1	once	TRBJ2-2	CASSPRGTGRNTGELFF	TGTGCCAGCAGCCCGCGAGGGACAGGGCGGAACACCGGGGAGCTGTTTTTT
TRBV7-9	-	-	TRBJ1-2	CASSLSSGYTF	TGTGCCAGCAGCTTATCTTCTGGCTACACCTTC
TRBV4-2	TRBD2	once	TRBJ2-7	CASSQDVGGRSHEQYF	TGTGCCAGCAGCCAAGATGTGGGGGGGAGGTCCCACGAGCAGTACTTC
TRBV5-1	TRBD2	-	TRBJ2-3	CASRGLAASTDTQYF	TGCGCCAGCAGGGGACTAGCGGCTAGCACAGATACGCAGTATTTT
TRBV3-1/TRBV3-2	TRBD2	-	TRBJ2-7	CASRLAGSYEQYF	TGTGCCAGCAGATTAGCGGGTTCCTACGAGCAGTACTTC
TRBV2	-	-	TRBJ2-1	CASDPQGPTGEQFF	TGTGCCAGCGATCCTCAGGGGCCTACGGGGGAGCAGTTCTTC